This entry describes one T cell receptor beta chain. Antigen: not known. TCRdb re-derived calls from the 5' RACE reads in MiXCR, one entry per CDR3 protein. The sample lists 1.5 million to 2 million distinct CDR3 sequences; roughly a third were seen once. Donors uniformly comprised healthy Caucasians. This entry is derived from a study of identical twins. Study-level findings and limits: Without tracking the same donors, conclusions rested on cross-sectional statistical analysis. Within monozygotic twins, out-of-frame TCR alpha sharing was underestimated by the models. While abundant cord blood beta clonotypes carried fewer insertions, memory repertoires showed no such pattern.

Germline CDR1 SEHNR, CDR2 FQNEAQ (reference sequence). This CDR3 has 15 amino acids. V shed 1 base and J 8 bases; nucleotides not matched to a gene: 10. This TCR came from a newborn girl in good health. Sequences were obtained from cord blood. This rearrangement joins TRBV7-9 to TRBJ1-1; 7 nucleotides line up with TRBD1. The CDR3, as DNA: TGTGCCAGCAGCTTAGTGGGACGACAGGGAGGCGAAGCTTTCTTT. Residues: CASSLVGRQGGEAFF.